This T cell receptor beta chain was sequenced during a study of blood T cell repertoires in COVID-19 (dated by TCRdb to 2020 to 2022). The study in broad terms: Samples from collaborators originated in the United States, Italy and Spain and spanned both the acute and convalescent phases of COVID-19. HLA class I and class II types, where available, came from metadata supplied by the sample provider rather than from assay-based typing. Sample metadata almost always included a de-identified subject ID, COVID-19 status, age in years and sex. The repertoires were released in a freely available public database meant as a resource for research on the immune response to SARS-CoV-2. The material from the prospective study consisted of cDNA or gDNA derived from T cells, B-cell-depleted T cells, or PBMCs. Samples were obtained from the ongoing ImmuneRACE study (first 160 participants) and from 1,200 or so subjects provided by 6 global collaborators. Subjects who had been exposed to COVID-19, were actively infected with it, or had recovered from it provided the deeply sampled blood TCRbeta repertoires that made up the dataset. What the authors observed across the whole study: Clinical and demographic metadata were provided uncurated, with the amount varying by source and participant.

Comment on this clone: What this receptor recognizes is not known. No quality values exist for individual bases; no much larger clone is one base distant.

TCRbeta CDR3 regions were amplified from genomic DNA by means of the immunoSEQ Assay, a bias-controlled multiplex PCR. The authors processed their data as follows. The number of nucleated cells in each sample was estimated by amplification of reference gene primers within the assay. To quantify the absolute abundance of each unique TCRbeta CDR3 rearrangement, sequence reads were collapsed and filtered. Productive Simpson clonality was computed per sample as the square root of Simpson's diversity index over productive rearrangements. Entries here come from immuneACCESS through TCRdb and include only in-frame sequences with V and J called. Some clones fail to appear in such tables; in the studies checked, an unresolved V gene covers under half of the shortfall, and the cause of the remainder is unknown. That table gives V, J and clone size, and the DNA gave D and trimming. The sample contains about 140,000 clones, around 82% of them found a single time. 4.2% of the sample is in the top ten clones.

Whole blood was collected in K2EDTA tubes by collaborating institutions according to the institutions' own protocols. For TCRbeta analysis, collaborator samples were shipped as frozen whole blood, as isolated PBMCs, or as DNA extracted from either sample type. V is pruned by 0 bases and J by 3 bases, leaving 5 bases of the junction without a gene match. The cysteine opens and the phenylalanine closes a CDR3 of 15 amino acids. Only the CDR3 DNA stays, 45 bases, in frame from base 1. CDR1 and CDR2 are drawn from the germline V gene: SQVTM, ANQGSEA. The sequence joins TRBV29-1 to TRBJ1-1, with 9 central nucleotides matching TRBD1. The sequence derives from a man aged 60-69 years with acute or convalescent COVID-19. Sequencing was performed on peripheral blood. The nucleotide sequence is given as TGCAGCGTTGAAGACACAGGGGGCGTAGACACTGAAGCTTTCTTT. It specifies CSVEDTGGVDTEAFF.